This T cell receptor beta chain was profiled in a study of Ad26.COV2.S vaccination and SARS-CoV-2 variants. Looking at the study overall: A COV1001 Ad26.COV2.S trial-arm participant provided the sample.

Measured with immunoSEQ multiplex PCR; TCRdb has only the in-frame clones, and not every one. The sample comprises hundreds of thousands of clones, 89% of which are singletons, and around 2.5% rests with the top ten. Regarding treatment: roughly 20 received Ad26.COV2.S at low or high dose, single or two shots; five or six received placebo; per-sample allocation not given. All samples were drawn on day 63, counting from the first vaccine or placebo injection. About this clone: The antigen remains unidentified.

Whole-study results and caveats: Non-spike TCR breadth showed similarity between vaccine and placebo recipients. Total responses of T cells may have been underestimated by the analyses of TCR breadth and depth.

Germline trimming cut 7 bases from V and 3 bases from J; bases unmatched to any gene: 7. Germline V CDR1 and CDR2: LGHNT, FRNRAP. The CDR3 totals 14 residues. This sequence was found in a person aged 18-60 years who received the Ad26.COV2.S COVID-19 vaccine or a placebo. The chain couples TRBV12-5 to TRBJ2-3; TRBD2 matches at 7 bases. This specimen was peripheral blood, taken in a trial of Ad26.COV2.S vaccine versus placebo. The CDR3 protein is CASARGGLTDTQYF. The DNA of the CDR3 is TGTGCTAGTGCCCGCGGGGGTTTGACAGATACGCAGTATTTT.